This T cell receptor beta chain was found in a study of regulatory T cells in long-lasting Graves disease. Arm-PCR of CDR3 regions and iRepertoire HTBI primers were used to build TCR beta libraries. TCRdb redid the calling of the multiplex PCR reads with MiXCR, one entry per CDR3 protein. Counted here are 350,000 to 450,000 distinct CDR3 sequences, around 20% occurring once; the ten biggest clones make up about 13%. Time point here: persistent/refractory GD, antithyroid drugs over 5 years with positive TRAb. Extracted PBMC RNA gave rise to the TCR library. Trimming took 5 bases from V and 0 from J, leaving 14 bases between them. CDR1 and CDR2 (germline): SGHVS, FNYEAQ. The CDR3 is 15 amino acids.

The rearrangement uses TRBV7-6 and TRBJ2-7, with D possibly matching TRBD1 (5 bases). Material: peripheral blood mononuclear cells (PBMCs), obtained when the disease was refractory, from a patient treated with antithyroid drugs. The receptor comes from a female donor with Graves disease. This CDR3 reads CASSKQAKSSYEQYF. The CDR3 DNA is TGTGCCAGCAGCAAACAGGCGAAGAGCTCCTACGAGCAGTACTTC.